This T cell receptor beta chain derives from a study of PD-1 blockade in mismatch repair-deficient tumors. Study-level information: Patients had approximately 13 mismatch repair-deficient cancer types and were previously treated and progressing.

Findings and caveats of the study: Tumor-resident clones, often undetectable pretreatment in blood, expanded then contracted after pembrolizumab.

Here immunoSEQ multiplex PCR was the method, and the copy in TCRdb shows in-frame clones only, minus some. Here the sample spans around 110,000 clones, about 74% being singletons. Trimming cost V 5 bases and J 4 bases; bases outside gene matches: 5. This CDR3 region has 14 residues. CDR1 and CDR2 (germline): SEHNR, FQNEAQ (reference sequence). Remarks on this clone: What it binds is not known.

The chain recombines TRBV7-9 with TRBJ2-3; 8 bases agree with TRBD1. The clonotype originates from an adult with mismatch repair-deficient cancer. Sequenced here: peripheral blood, sampled 60 weeks after starting pembrolizumab. The CDR3 protein is CASSMRQGPDTQYF. The DNA for the CDR3 is TGTGCCAGCAGCATGAGACAGGGGCCAGATACGCAGTATTTT.